The 2 T cell receptor beta chains below all came from one sample that was sequenced in a study of T cells in Graves' hyperthyroidism and ophthalmopathy. Amplified regions were TCR beta CDR3 sequences from RNA transcripts. First-round RT-PCR targeting the TCR CDR3 was performed with the HTBI primer set. Each CDR3 protein is one row after TCRdb ran MiXCR on the multiplex PCR reads. The sample has around 500,000 distinct CDR3 sequences, approximately 15% seen once. The sequenced sample was blood. These receptors all come from a woman aged 18-30 years with Graves' hyperthyroidism.

This clonotype occurred many times. V and J are TRBV28 and TRBJ1-1, with a possible D match to TRBD1 (5 bases). CDR1 is MDHEN, CDR2 SYDVKM, per germline. Trimming stripped 6 bases from V and 4 bases from J, with 15 bases between. CDR3 length equals 14 residues. The CDR3 reads CASSPTQARTEAFF. The CDR3 bases are TGTGCCAGCAGCCCCACACAGGCGCGCACTGAAGCTTTCTTT.

About this clonotype: This may be a read error, as it is one base from a much larger clone. The chain carries TRBV10-3 and TRBJ1-2; maybe TRBD1 (5 bases). Deletions cut 10 bases from V and 4 bases from J, with 25 bases between. CDR1 ENHRY and CDR2 SYGVKD come from the germline V gene. The CDR3 spans 16 residues. CDR3 coding DNA: TGTGCCACCCTTCGGGGGAACTCCGCTGGTATCTATGGCTACACCTTC. This gives the protein CATLRGNSAGIYGYTF.